Presented here are 4 T cell receptor beta chains from one specimen sequenced in a study of blood T cell repertoires in COVID-19. Sequencing used immunoSEQ multiplex PCR; TCRdb keeps in-frame clones, though not all of them. Among 90,000 to 120,000 clones listed, more than 75% were seen once. The sequenced sample consisted of peripheral blood. The receptor set was obtained from a man between 60 and 75 years old with acute or convalescent COVID-19.

V gene TRBV5-1 combines with J gene TRBJ2-1; 7 bases are shared with TRBD2. CDR1 is SGHRS and CDR2 is YFSETQ in the germline V gene. V shed 0 bases, J shed 5 bases, and the junction held 8 bases outside the gene matches. This CDR3 comprises 16 residues. CDR3 nucleotide sequence: TGCGCCAGCAGCTTGGGTTCACTAGCGAGGGACAATGAGCAGTTCTTC. The encoded protein is CASSLGSLARDNEQFF.

The genes are TRBV15 and TRBJ2-7, with 11 bases identical to TRBD2. Germline loops: CDR1 LNHNV, CDR2 YYDKDF (reference sequence). V was clipped by 3 bases and J by 3 bases; unmatched bases: 1. CDR3 length: 14 amino acids. CDR3 DNA: TGTGCCACCAGCAGCGGGACTAGCGGCTACGAGCAGTACTTC. Its protein product is CATSSGTSGYEQYF.

This clone has more than one count but fewer than ten. The genes are TRBV7-9 and TRBJ2-1; possible D gene TRBD1, 6 bases. Per the germline V gene, CDR1 is SEHNR and CDR2 is FQNEAQ (reference sequence). The CDR3 spans 15 residues. Trimming removed 4 bases at V and 0 bases at J, with 10 bases between. Here the CDR3 reads CASSSTGSSYNEQFF. Here the CDR3 DNA reads TGTGCCAGCAGCTCGACAGGAAGCTCCTACAATGAGCAGTTCTTC.

The V gene is TRBV12-5, the J gene TRBJ1-1; D perhaps matches TRBD1 (6 bases). Germline V gives CDR1 LGHNT, CDR2 FRNRAP. The CDR3 contains 14 residues. V gave up 4 bases and J gave up 5 bases, with 14 bases separating them. The CDR3 here is CASGSGVPLTEAFF. The CDR3 region has the DNA TGTGCTAGTGGTTCAGGGGTCCCCTTGACTGAAGCTTTCTTT.